What follows is one TCR beta chain and its context. No antigen is known for it. This record comes from a study of cytomegalovirus exposure and HLA in healthy donors. Study findings and constraints: High specificity and sensitivity for cytomegalovirus status were reported for the classifier. An analysis done earlier found most TCR beta V segments productive about 87% or about 30% of the time. Reported findings show TCR beta sequences accurately forecast HLA-A and HLA-B alleles in most subjects.

60 Vbeta and 13 Jbeta primers were used in PCR. Method: immunoSEQ multiplex PCR; TCRdb's copy keeps in-frame clones and lacks some. The data contain about 160,000 clones, 60% to 85% of them seen just once; the ten biggest clones take up 2.5% to 3.5%. Sequences were obtained from PBMCs. This TCR derives from a woman between 40 and 55 years old in good health and CMV-seronegative.

The CDR3 nucleotides are TGTGCCAGCAAACTAGGGACAACGAACACTGAAGCTTTCTTT. Translating it yields CASKLGTTNTEAFF. The chain carries TRBV6-5 and TRBJ1-1; TRBD1 might be the D (6 bases). CDR3 length equals 14 residues. V lost 7 bases and J lost 1, with 13 bases in between. Germline V lookup: CDR1 MNHEY, CDR2 SVGAGI.